The 3 T cell receptor beta chains below come from one sample, sequenced in a study of cytomegalovirus exposure and HLA in healthy donors. Vbeta (60) and Jbeta (13) primers were used in the PCR. Using immunoSEQ multiplex PCR, the repertoire was profiled, and TCRdb retains in-frame clones only, with some absent. The sample contains 180,000 or so clones, about 82% of which appear only once. Sequencing was carried out using PBMCs. The receptors derive from a man aged 18 to 30 in good health and CMV-seronegative.

The V call is TRBV5-1, the J call TRBJ2-3; D possibly corresponds to TRBD2 (6 bases). The CDR3 has 13 residues. V lost 1 base and J lost 6, with 9 bases in between. Per the germline V gene, CDR1 is SGHRS and CDR2 is YFSETQ. CDR3 in amino acids: CASSLSGGDTQYF. The DNA of the CDR3 is TGCGCCAGCAGCTTGAGCGGAGGGGATACGCAGTATTTT. Complete variable domain (other parts from reference TRBV5-1 and TRBJ2-3): KAGVTQTPRYLIKTRGQQVTLSCSPISGHRSVSWYQQTPGQGLQFLFEYFSETQRNKGNFPGRFSGRQFSNSRSEMNVSTLELGDSALYLCASSLSGGDTQYFGPGTRLTVL.

The chain combines TRBV11-2 with TRBJ1-2; the D is unclear. In germline, CDR1 is SGHAT, CDR2 FQNNGV. The CDR3 has 13 residues. V lost 5 bases to trimming and J lost 2 bases, with 9 bases between them. For the CDR3, the DNA is TGTGCCAGCAGCCCCACAACCAACTATGGCTACACCTTC. Encoded protein: CASSPTTNYGYTF.

The V and J genes are TRBV7-8 and TRBJ1-2, with TRBD1 matching 10 bases. CDR1 SGHVS and CDR2 FQNEAQ come from the germline V gene. Trimming took 5 bases from V and 2 from J; bases not matched to a gene: 5. This CDR3 is built from 15 residues. CDR3 in amino acids: CASSAGTGENYGYTF. Here the CDR3 DNA reads TGTGCCAGCAGCGCCGGGACAGGGGAAAACTATGGCTACACCTTC.